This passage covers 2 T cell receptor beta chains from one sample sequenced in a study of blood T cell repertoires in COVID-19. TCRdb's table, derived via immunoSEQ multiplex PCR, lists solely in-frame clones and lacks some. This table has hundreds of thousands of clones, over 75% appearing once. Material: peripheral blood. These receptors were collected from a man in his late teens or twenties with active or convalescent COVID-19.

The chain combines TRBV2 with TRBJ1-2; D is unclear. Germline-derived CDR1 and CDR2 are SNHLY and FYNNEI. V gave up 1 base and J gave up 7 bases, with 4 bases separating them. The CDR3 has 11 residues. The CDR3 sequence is CASSEVVGYTF. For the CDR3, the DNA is TGTGCCAGCAGTGAAGTCGTTGGCTACACCTTC. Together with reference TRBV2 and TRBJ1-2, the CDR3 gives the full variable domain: EPEVTQTPSHQVTQMGQEVILRCVPISNHLYFYWYRQILGQKVEFLVSFYNNEISEKSEIFDDQFSVERPDGSNFTLKIRSTKLEDSAMYFCASSEVVGYTFGSGTRLTVV.

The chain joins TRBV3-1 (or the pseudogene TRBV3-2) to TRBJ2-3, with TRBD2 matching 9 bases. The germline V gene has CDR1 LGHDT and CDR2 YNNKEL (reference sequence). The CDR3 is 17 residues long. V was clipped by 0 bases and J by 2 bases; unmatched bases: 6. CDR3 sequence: CASSQDRASGDTDTQYF. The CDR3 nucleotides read TGTGCCAGCAGCCAAGATCGGGCTAGCGGGGACACAGATACGCAGTATTTT.